This T cell receptor (beta chain) was retrieved from a study of brain T cells in children with intractable seizures. This clone was counted a single time. What it binds is unknown. The CDR3 extends over 13 amino acids. V lost 1 base and J lost 7, with 10 bases in between. The time point denotes: blood from clinic visit 5 months post-surgery; TSC patient then seizure free. The assay was immunoSEQ multiplex PCR, and TCRdb's table has in-frame clones only and misses some. The sample shows about 350,000 clones, 93% of them seen only once. Notes on the study in general: Clones missing pre-surgery may reflect undersampling of that blood sample.

The source is a boy younger than two with tuberous sclerosis and intractable seizures. The chain combines TRBV12-3 or TRBV12-4 with TRBJ1-1; TRBD1 might be the D (5 bases). The material was peripheral blood, obtained roughly 5 months after surgery. The CDR3 protein is CASSLVRGDEAFF. In DNA, the CDR3 is TGTGCCAGCAGTTTAGTTCGAGGGGATGAAGCTTTCTTT.